The 15 T cell receptor beta chains given below trace back to one sample, sequenced in a study of cytomegalovirus exposure and HLA in healthy donors. Use of 60 Vbeta and 13 Jbeta primers characterized the PCR. Profiled with immunoSEQ multiplex PCR; TCRdb holds only in-frame clones, not every one. The profile shows 60,000 to 100,000 clones, over 70% of them singletons. Sequencing was carried out using PBMCs. These TCRs come from a male donor in good health and CMV-seropositive.

J is TRBJ1-2 and V is TRBV28; TRBD1 matches 9 bases. J was trimmed by 8 bases and V by 1 base; bases with no gene match: 8. Germline lookup yields CDR1 MDHEN and CDR2 SYDVKM. The CDR3 loop spans 15 amino acids. The CDR3 region has the DNA TGTGCCAGCAGTTTATTTCACAGGGGGCAGGGCGGCTACACCTTC. This translates into CASSLFHRGQGGYTF.

This clone was seen ten or more times. The rearrangement joins TRBV19 to TRBJ2-3; 8 bases agree with TRBD2. V was pared by 5 bases and J by 2 bases, with 9 bases of the junction left unmatched. Germline values: CDR1 LNHDA, CDR2 SQIVND (reference sequence). The CDR3 spans 16 residues. CDR3 protein: CASSPYGGAATDTQYF. In DNA, the CDR3 is TGTGCCAGTAGTCCGTACGGGGGGGCCGCCACAGATACGCAGTATTTT.

The chain carries TRBV15 and TRBJ2-7; 10 bases are a match to TRBD1. Germline assignment: CDR1 LNHNV and CDR2 YYDKDF (reference sequence). This CDR3 is built from 16 residues. Trimming cost V 5 bases and J 5 bases; bases outside gene matches: 12. Here the CDR3 DNA reads TGTGCCACCAGCGAAAGGGACAGGGGCGAGGTGGACGAGCAGTACTTC. Encoded protein: CATSERDRGEVDEQYF.

This rearrangement joins TRBV5-6 to TRBJ2-5, with D tentatively TRBD1 (6 bases). CDR3 length: 16 amino acids. The ends were cut back, 0 bases at V and 7 bases at J, with 19 bases in the middle. Germline lookup yields CDR1 SGHDT and CDR2 YYEEEE. CDR3 amino acids: CASSLGWGQGLGTQYF. Written as DNA, the CDR3 is TGTGCCAGCAGCTTGGGTTGGGGGCAGGGCTTGGGGACCCAGTACTTC.

A word on this clone: Other nucleotide sequences in the sample specify the same CDR3. The genes are TRBV11-2 and TRBJ2-7; TRBD2 aligns across 9 bases. Losses at the gene ends were 6 bases for V and 2 bases for J; bases not matched to a gene: 11. The CDR3 extends over 16 amino acids. Germline values: CDR1 SGHAT, CDR2 FQNNGV. CDR3 in DNA: TGTGCCAGCAGTTTAATTGGCCAGCGGGAGGCCTACGAGCAGTACTTC. Protein sequence: CASSLIGQREAYEQYF.

The chain uses TRBV4-1 and TRBJ2-3; D gene ambiguous. Germline loops: CDR1 MGHRA, CDR2 YSYEKL. The CDR3 runs 16 residues. V gave up 4 bases and J gave up 1 base, with 15 bases separating them. CDR3 loop: CASSRNAGIGTDTQYF. CDR3 coding DNA: TGCGCCAGCAGCCGAAACGCAGGAATCGGCACAGATACGCAGTATTTT.

V gene TRBV6-1 combines with J gene TRBJ1-1, with D maybe TRBD1 (5 bases). The germline V and J ends were trimmed by 5 bases and 3 bases, with 10 bases remaining between them. From germline, CDR1 is MNHNS and CDR2 SASEGT. There are 13 residues in the CDR3. The CDR3 is CASSYGGDTEAFF. DNA of the CDR3: TGTGCCAGCAGTTATGGAGGGGACACTGAAGCTTTCTTT.

The rearrangement links TRBV7-8 to TRBJ2-2; D gene ambiguous. The ends were cut back, 4 bases at V and 7 bases at J, with 13 bases in the middle. Germline V lookup: CDR1 SGHVS, CDR2 FQNEAQ. CDR3 length equals 14 residues. CDR3 sequence reads: CASSSLSLGGELFF. The CDR3 DNA is TGTGCCAGCAGCTCCCTTTCCCTAGGCGGGGAGCTGTTTTTT.

The V call is TRBV7-3, the J call TRBJ2-3; D is possibly TRBD2 (5 bases). Trimming stripped 3 bases from V and 6 bases from J, with 10 bases between. CDR1 and CDR2 (germline): SGHTA, FQGTGA. The CDR3 spans 13 residues. CDR3 region: CASSFAGADTQYF. In DNA, the CDR3 is TGTGCCAGCAGCTTCGCGGGCGCTGATACGCAGTATTTT. The variable domain in full, completed from reference TRBV7-3 and TRBJ2-3, reads GAGVSQTPSNKVTEKGKYVELRCDPISGHTALYWYRQSLGQGPEFLIYFQGTGAADDSGLPNDRFFAVRPEGSVSTLKIQRTERGDSAVYLCASSFAGADTQYFGPGTRLTVL.

The chain has TRBV2 and TRBJ1-6; 7 nucleotides align to TRBD1. The germline V gene encodes CDR1 SNHLY and CDR2 FYNNEI. This CDR3 region has 17 residues. V lost 2 bases, J lost 8 bases, and 12 bases stayed unmatched. CDR3 DNA: TGTGCCAGCAGTGAAACGATACAGGGGAGGTTTGATTCACCCCTCCACTTT. It specifies CASSETIQGRFDSPLHF.

The rearrangement joins TRBV6-5 to TRBJ2-3; 7 bases are shared with TRBD2. This CDR3 is built from 15 residues. The V segment lost 8 bases and the J segment 3 bases; nucleotides outside the gene matches: 11. The germline V gene encodes CDR1 MNHEY and CDR2 SVGAGI. The CDR3 is CASGESDGRTDTQYF. CDR3 in DNA: TGTGCCAGCGGCGAGTCCGACGGGAGGACAGATACGCAGTATTTT.

The chain combines TRBV11-2 with TRBJ1-1; D is uncertain. The V and J ends lost 5 bases and 2 bases respectively, with 18 bases between them. This CDR3 has 16 residues. From germline, CDR1 is SGHAT and CDR2 FQNNGV. CDR3 in amino acids: CASSLSATQANTEAFF. CDR3 nucleotide sequence: TGTGCCAGCAGCCTTTCTGCCACTCAGGCCAACACTGAAGCTTTCTTT.

V gene TRBV7-2 combines with J gene TRBJ2-1, with 8 bases fitting TRBD2. CDR3 length: 15 amino acids. Germline loops: CDR1 SGHTA, CDR2 FQGNSA. V trimming: 5 bases; J trimming: 0 bases; junction bases outside the gene matches: 3. The chain's CDR3 is CASSTSGSSYNEQFF. CDR3 DNA sequence: TGTGCCAGCAGCACCAGCGGGAGCTCCTACAATGAGCAGTTCTTC.

The V and J genes are TRBV25-1 and TRBJ2-1; D is perhaps TRBD2 (6 bases). The germline V gene has CDR1 MGHDK and CDR2 SYGVNS. V was cut by 4 bases and J by 9 bases, with 19 bases left in between. This CDR3 contains 15 residues. The CDR3 DNA follows: TGTGCCAGCAGTGCTCGGGGTGCGGGGTGGGGTGAGCAGTTCTTC. Translation gives CASSARGAGWGEQFF.

The chain has TRBV6-1 and TRBJ2-3, with unresolved D. The CDR3 extends over 15 amino acids. The V gene lost 1 base and the J gene lost 0 bases, with 8 bases spanning the gap. Germline-derived CDR1 and CDR2 are MNHNS and SASEGT. CDR3 loop: CASSEVRLSTDTQYF. The DNA of the CDR3 is TGTGCCAGCAGTGAAGTACGGTTAAGCACAGATACGCAGTATTTT.